This T cell receptor (beta chain) came from a study of patients and donors after allogeneic stem cell transplantation. TCRdb processed the RT-PCR reads anew with MiXCR; each CDR3 protein has one entry. The sample records about a million distinct CDR3 sequences, 15% to 20% being singletons. CDR3 length: 14 residues. V dropped 1 base and J dropped 5 bases, with 13 bases sitting between them. Germline-derived CDR1 and CDR2 are SGHRS and YFSETQ. This clonotype turned up a few times. Source material: blood, either unsorted or a sorted T cell fraction (not recorded which). This receptor was taken from a human donor who was either an allogeneic HSCT recipient or a stem cell or donor lymphocyte infusion donor (not recorded which). It is not recorded whose cells these are; they may come from a transplant donor. This rearrangement joins TRBV5-1 to TRBJ2-7; D gene ambiguous. CDR3 sequence (DNA): TGCGCCAGCAGCTTGAAGCAGTTTCCCCACGAGCAGTACTTC. Protein sequence: CASSLKQFPHEQYF.